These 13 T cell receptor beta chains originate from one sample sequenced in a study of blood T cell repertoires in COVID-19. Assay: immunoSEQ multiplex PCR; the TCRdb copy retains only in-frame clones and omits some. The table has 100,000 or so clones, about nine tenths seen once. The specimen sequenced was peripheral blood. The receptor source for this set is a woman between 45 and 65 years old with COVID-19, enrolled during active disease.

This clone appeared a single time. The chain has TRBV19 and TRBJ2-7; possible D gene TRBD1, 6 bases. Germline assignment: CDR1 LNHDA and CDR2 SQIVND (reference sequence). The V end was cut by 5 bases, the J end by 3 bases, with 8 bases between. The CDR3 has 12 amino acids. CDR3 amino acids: CASSVQGYEQYF. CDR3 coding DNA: TGTGCCAGTAGTGTACAGGGCTACGAGCAGTACTTC.

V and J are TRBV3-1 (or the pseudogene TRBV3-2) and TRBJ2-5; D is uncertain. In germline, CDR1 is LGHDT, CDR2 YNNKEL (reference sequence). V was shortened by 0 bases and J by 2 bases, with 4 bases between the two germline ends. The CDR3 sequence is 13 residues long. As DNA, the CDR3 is TGTGCCAGCAGCCAAGATCGGCAAGAGACCCAGTACTTC. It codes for CASSQDRQETQYF.

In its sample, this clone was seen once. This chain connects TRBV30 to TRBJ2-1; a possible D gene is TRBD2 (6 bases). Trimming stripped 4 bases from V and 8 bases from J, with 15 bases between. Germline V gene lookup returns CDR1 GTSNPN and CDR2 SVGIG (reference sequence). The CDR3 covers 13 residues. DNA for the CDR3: TGTGCCTGGACTAGGGCGGAGGGCCATGAGCAGTTCTTC. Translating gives CAWTRAEGHEQFF.

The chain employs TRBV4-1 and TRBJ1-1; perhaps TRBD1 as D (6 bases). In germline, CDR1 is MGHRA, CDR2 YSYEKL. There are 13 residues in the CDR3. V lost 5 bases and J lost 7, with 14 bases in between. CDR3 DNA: TGCGCCAGCAGCAGGACGACAGGCCTTGAAGCTTTCTTT. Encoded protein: CASSRTTGLEAFF.

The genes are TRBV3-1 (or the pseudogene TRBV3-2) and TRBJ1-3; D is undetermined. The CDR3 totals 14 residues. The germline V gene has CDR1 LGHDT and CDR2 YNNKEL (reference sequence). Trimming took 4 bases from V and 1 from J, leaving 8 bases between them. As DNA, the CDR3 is TGTGCCAGCAGCCGCGGGAGGTCTGGAAACACCATATATTTT. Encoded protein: CASSRGRSGNTIYF.

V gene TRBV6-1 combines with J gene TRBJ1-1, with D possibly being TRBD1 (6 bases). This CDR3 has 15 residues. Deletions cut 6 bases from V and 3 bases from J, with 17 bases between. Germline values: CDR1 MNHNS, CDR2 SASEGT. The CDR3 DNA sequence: TGTGCCAGCAGCAAACAGGGCCTGCTGGACACTGAAGCTTTCTTT. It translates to CASSKQGLLDTEAFF.

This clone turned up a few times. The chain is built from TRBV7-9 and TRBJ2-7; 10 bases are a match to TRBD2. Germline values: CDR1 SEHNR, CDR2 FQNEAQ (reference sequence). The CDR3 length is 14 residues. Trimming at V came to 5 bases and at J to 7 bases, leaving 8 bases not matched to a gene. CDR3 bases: TGTGCCAGCAGCCCATTAGCGGGGGGAGGAGAGCAGTACTTC. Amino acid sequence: CASSPLAGGGEQYF.

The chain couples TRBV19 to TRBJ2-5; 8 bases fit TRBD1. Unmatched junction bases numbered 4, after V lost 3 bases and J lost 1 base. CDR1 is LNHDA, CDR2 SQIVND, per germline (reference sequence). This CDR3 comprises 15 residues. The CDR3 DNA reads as TGTGCCAGTAGTATCGGGACAGGCCTCCAAGAGACCCAGTACTTC. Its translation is CASSIGTGLQETQYF.

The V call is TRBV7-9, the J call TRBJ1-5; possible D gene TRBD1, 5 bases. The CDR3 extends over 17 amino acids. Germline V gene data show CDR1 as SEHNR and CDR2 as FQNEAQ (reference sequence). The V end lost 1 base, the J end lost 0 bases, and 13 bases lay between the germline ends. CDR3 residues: CASSLDVQGYSNQPQHF. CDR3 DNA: TGTGCCAGCAGCTTAGACGTGCAGGGCTATAGCAATCAGCCCCAGCATTTT.

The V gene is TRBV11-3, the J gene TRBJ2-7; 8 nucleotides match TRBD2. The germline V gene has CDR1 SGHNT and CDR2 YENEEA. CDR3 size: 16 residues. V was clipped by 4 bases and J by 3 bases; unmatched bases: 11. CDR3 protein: CASSSPAAGVSYEQYF. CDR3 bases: TGTGCCAGCAGCTCGCCCGCAGCGGGGGTGAGCTACGAGCAGTACTTC.

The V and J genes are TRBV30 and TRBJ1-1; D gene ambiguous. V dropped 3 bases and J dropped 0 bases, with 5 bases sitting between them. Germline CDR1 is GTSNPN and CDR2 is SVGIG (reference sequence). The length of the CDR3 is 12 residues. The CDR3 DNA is TGTGCCTGGAGCGGTATGAACACTGAAGCTTTCTTT. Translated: CAWSGMNTEAFF.

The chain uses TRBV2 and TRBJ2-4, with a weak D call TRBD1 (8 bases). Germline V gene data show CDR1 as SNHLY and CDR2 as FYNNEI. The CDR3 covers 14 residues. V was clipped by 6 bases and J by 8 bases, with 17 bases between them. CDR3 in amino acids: CASSRDRGGDIQYF. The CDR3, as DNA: TGTGCCAGCAGCCGAGACAGGGGAGGGGACATTCAGTACTTC.

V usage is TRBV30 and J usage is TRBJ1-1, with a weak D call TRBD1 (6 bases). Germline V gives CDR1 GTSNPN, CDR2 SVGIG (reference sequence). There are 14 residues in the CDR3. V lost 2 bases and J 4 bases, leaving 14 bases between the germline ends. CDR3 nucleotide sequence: TGTGCCTGGAGTCCCAACGGGGGGGCCACTGAAGCTTTCTTT. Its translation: CAWSPNGGATEAFF.